This record covers a single TCR beta chain. The data were obtained in a study of cytomegalovirus exposure and HLA in healthy donors. The CDR3 has 14 residues. CDR1 SGHTA and CDR2 FQGTGA come from the germline V gene. The ends were cut back, 4 bases at V and 2 bases at J, with 10 bases in the middle. The study ran its PCR with 60 Vbeta and 13 Jbeta primers. Some clones are missing from TCRdb's copy, which holds only in-frame ones; the method was immunoSEQ multiplex PCR. The table lists 85,000 to 130,000 clones, roughly 82% of them singletons, with 2.5% to 3% in the top ten. This clonotype originated in a male donor in good health and CMV-seropositive. The chain links TRBV7-3 to TRBJ2-3, with a tentative D call TRBD1 (6 bases). The specimen sequenced was PBMCs. CDR3 nucleotide sequence: TGTGCCAGCAGCTACGGACAGCCCACAGATACGCAGTATTTT. Its translation is CASSYGQPTDTQYF. Complete variable domain (other parts from reference TRBV7-3 and TRBJ2-3): GAGVSQTPSNKVTEKGKYVELRCDPISGHTALYWYRQSLGQGPEFLIYFQGTGAADDSGLPNDRFFAVRPEGSVSTLKIQRTERGDSAVYLCASSYGQPTDTQYFGPGTRLTVL.